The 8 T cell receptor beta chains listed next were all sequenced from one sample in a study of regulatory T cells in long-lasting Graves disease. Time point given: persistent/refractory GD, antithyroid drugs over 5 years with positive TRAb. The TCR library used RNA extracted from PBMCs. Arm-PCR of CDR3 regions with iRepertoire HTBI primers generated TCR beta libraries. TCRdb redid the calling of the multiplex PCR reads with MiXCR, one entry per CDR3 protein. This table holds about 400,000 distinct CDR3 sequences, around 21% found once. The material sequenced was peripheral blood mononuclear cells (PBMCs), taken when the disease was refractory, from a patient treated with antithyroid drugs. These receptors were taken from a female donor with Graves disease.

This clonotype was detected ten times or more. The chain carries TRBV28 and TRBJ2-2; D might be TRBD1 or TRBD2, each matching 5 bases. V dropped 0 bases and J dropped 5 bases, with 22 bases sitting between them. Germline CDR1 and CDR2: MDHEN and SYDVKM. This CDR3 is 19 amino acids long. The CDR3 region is CASSLWALRDPFSTGELFF. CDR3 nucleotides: TGTGCCAGCAGTTTATGGGCCCTCCGGGACCCCTTTTCGACCGGGGAGCTGTTTTTT.

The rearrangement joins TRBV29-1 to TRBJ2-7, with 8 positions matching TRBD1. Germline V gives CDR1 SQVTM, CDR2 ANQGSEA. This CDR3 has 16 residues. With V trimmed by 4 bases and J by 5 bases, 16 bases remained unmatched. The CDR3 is CSVALLSEDRANEQYF. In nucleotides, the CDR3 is TGCAGCGTTGCGCTACTTAGTGAGGACAGGGCTAACGAGCAGTACTTC.

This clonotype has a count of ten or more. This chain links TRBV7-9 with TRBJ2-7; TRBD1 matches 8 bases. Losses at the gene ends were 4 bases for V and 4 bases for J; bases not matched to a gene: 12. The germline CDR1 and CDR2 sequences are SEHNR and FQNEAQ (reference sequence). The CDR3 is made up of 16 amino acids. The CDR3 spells CASSSDKTGVLYEQYF. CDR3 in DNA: TGTGCCAGCAGCTCTGACAAGACAGGGGTTCTTTACGAGCAGTACTTC.

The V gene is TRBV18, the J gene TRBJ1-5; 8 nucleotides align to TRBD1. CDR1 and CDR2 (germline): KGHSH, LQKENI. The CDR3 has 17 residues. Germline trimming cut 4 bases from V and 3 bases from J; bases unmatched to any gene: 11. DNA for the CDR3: TGTGCCAGCTCACTAAAAGACAGGGGCAAAACCAATCAGCCCCAGCATTTT. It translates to CASSLKDRGKTNQPQHF.

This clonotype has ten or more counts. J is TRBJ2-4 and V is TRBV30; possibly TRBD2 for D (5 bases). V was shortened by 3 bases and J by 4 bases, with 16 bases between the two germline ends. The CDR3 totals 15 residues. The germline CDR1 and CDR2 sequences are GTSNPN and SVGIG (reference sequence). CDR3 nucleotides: TGTGCCTGGAGCCCGGGGTCGGATCGGAAAAACATTCAGTACTTC. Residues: CAWSPGSDRKNIQYF.

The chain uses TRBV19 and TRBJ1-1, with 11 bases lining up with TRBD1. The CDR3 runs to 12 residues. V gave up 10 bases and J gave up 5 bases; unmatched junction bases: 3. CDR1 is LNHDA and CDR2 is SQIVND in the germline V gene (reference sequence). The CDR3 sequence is CAIGTGGTEAFF. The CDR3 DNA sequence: TGTGCCATCGGGACAGGGGGAACTGAAGCTTTCTTT.

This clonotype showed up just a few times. The CDR3 sequence: CASSQSGHYNSPLHF. For the CDR3, the DNA is TGTGCCAGCTCACAATCGGGACACTATAATTCACCCCTCCACTTT. The chain couples TRBV18 to TRBJ1-6; tentatively, D is TRBD1 (6 bases). The germline V and J ends were trimmed by 4 bases and 3 bases, with 10 bases remaining between them. Germline CDR1 and CDR2: KGHSH and LQKENI. The CDR3 is made up of 15 amino acids.

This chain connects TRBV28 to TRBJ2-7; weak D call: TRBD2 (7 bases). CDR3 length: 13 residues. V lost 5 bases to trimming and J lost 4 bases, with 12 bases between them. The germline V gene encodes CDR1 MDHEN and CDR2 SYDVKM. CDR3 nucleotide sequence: TGTGCCAGCAGTGGGGGGGGGGCGTACGAGCAGTACTTC. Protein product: CASSGGGAYEQYF. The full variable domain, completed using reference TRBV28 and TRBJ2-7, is DVKVTQSSRYLVKRTGEKVFLECVQDMDHENMFWYRQDPGLGLRLIYFSYDVKMKEKGDIPEGYSVSREKKERFSLILESASTNQTSMYLCASSGGGAYEQYFGPGTRLTVT.